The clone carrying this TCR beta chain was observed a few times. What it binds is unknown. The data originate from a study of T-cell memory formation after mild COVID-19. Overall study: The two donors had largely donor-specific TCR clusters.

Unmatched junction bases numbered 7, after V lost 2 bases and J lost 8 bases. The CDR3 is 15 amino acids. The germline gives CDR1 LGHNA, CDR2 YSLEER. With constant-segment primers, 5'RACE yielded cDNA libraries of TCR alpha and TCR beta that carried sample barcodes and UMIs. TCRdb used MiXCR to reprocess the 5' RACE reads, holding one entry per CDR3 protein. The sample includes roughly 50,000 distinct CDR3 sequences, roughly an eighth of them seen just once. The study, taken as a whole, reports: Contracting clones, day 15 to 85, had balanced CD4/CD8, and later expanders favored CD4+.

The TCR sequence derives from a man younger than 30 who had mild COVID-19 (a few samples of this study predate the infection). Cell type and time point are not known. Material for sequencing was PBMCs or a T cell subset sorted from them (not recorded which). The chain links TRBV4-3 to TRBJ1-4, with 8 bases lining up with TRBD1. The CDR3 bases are TGCGCCAGCAGCCAAACTGACAGGGGAGGCGAAAAACTGTTTTTT. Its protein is CASSQTDRGGEKLFF.